This T cell receptor beta chain came from a study of T cells in Graves' hyperthyroidism and ophthalmopathy. Overall study context: Staff took peripheral blood when the initial diagnosis was made, before any treatment began.

This clonotype has a count of ten or more. The CDR3 is 16 amino acids. CDR1 MDHEN and CDR2 SYDVKM come from the germline V gene. The V gene end was trimmed by 6 bases and the J gene end by 0 bases; junction bases not matched to a gene: 6. The study enrolled patients aged 18 to 65 with newly diagnosed hyperthyroidism of under 2 months' duration. Those patients with uncontrolled infection, other autoimmune disease, pregnancy or lactation were excluded. The sample of blood was obtained at first hyperthyroidism diagnosis (before any ophthalmopathy symptoms). RNA transcripts yielded amplified TCR beta CDR3 regions. The HTBI primer set was used in a first-round RT-PCR of the TCR CDR3. TCRdb fed the multiplex PCR reads into MiXCR, producing one record per CDR3 protein. The repertoire includes around 250,000 distinct CDR3 sequences, about 15% of them detected once, and about an eighth sits in the top ten.

The chain is built from TRBV28 and TRBJ2-1, with TRBD2 identical over 9 bases. Input material: blood. This sequence originates from a woman in her forties with Graves' hyperthyroidism that later progressed to Graves' ophthalmopathy. The CDR3 DNA reads as TGTGCCAGCAGGAATAGCGGGAGTCCCTCCTACAATGAGCAGTTCTTC. Encoded protein: CASRNSGSPSYNEQFF.